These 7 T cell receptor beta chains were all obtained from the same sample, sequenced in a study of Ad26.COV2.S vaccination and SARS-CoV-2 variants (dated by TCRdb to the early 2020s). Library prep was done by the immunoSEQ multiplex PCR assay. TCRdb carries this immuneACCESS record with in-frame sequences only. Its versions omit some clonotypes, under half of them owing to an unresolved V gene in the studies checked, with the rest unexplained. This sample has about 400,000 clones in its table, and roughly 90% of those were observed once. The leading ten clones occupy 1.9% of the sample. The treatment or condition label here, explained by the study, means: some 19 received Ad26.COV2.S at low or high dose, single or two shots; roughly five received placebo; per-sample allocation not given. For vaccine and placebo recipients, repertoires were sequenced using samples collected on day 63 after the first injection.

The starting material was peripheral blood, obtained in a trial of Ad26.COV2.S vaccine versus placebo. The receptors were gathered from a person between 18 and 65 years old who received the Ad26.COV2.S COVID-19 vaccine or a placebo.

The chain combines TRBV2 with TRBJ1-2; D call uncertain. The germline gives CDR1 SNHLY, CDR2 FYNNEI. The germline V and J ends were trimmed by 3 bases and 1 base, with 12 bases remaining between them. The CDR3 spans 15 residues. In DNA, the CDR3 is TGTGCCAGCAGTGATCGCCAGCGTTATAACTATGGCTACACCTTC. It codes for CASSDRQRYNYGYTF.

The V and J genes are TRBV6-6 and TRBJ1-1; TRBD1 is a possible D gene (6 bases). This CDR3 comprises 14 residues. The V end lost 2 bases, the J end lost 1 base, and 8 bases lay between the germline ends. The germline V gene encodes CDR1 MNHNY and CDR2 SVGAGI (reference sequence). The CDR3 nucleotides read TGTGCCAGCAGTTACGGGGGCGCGAACACTGAAGCTTTCTTT. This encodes CASSYGGANTEAFF.

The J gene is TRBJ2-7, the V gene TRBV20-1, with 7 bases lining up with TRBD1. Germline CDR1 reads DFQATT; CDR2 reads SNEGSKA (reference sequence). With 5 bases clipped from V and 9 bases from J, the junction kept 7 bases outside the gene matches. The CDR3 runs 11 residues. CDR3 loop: CSARQGIGQYF. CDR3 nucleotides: TGCAGTGCTCGACAGGGAATCGGGCAGTACTTC.

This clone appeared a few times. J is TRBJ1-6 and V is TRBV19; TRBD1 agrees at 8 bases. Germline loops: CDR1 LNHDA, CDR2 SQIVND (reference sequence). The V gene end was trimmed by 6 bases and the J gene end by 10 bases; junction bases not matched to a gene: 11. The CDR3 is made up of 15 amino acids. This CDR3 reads CASRDPGTGRSPLHF. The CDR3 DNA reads TGTGCCAGTAGGGACCCCGGGACAGGACGGTCACCCCTCCACTTT. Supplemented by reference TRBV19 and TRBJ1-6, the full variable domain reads DGGITQSPKYLFRKEGQNVTLSCEQNLNHDAMYWYRQDPGQGLRLIYYSQIVNDFQKGDIAEGYSVSREKKESFPLTVTSAQKNPTAFYLCASRDPGTGRSPLHFGNGTRLTVT.

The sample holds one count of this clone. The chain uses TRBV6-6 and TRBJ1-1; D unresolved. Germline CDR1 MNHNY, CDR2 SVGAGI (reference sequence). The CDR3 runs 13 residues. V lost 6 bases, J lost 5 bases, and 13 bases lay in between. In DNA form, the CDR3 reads TGTGCCAGCAGCACTCCGACGGTTACTGAAGCTTTCTTT. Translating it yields CASSTPTVTEAFF.

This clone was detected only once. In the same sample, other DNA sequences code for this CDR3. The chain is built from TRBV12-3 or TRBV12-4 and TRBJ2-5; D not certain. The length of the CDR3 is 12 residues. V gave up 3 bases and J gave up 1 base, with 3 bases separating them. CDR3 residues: CASSLGQETQYF. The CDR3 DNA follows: TGTGCCAGCAGTTTGGGCCAAGAGACCCAGTACTTC.

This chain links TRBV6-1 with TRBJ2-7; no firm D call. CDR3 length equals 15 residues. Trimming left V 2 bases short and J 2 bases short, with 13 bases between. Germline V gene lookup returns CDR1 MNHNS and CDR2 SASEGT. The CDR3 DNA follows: TGTGCCAGCAGTGAAATTAGTGGACCGGCCTACGAGCAGTACTTC. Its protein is CASSEISGPAYEQYF.